This TCR beta chain derives from a study of control samples from healthy donors and cancer patients. The protocol was immunoSEQ multiplex PCR, while the TCRdb copy is restricted to in-frame clones and leaves out a portion. The table has roughly 120,000 clones, roughly 90% seen once; the top ten hold 40%. CDR1 and CDR2 (germline): LNHNV, YYDKDF (reference sequence). The CDR3 extends over 17 amino acids. V was shortened by 8 bases and J by 6 bases, with 25 bases between the two germline ends. Sequenced sample: blood. The clonotype originates from a man between 50 and 59 years old in good health. The chain has TRBV15 and TRBJ2-2, with a weak D call TRBD2 (5 bases). The CDR3 loop reads CATAADGPAGESGELFF. For the CDR3, the DNA is TGTGCCACCGCGGCTGACGGCCCCGCGGGTGAATCCGGGGAGCTGTTTTTT.